This TCR beta chain was found in a study of blood T cell repertoires in COVID-19. Across the study: Acute-phase and convalescent COVID-19 samples originated in the United States, Italy and Spain. PBMCs, B-cell-depleted T cells, or T cells provided the cDNA or gDNA that made up the material.

The Seattle patients, enrolled during active infection, were followed longitudinally. There are a few counts of this clone. CDR1 is SGHTA, CDR2 FQGNSA, per germline. With 6 bases clipped from V and 6 bases from J, the junction kept 10 bases outside the gene matches. The length of the CDR3 is 15 residues. Source study methods: Nucleated cell number was recorded as an estimate derived from reference gene primer amplification. Data came from immunoSEQ multiplex PCR; TCRdb stores just in-frame clones and leaves some out. V, J and clone size are those of that table, while D and trimming were read from the DNA. The repertoire includes hundreds of thousands of clones, around 85% of them detected once, and roughly 5.3% sits in the top ten.

The rearrangement uses TRBV7-2 and TRBJ1-4, with 7 bases that match TRBD1. The sequence came from a man aged 45 to 65 with COVID-19, enrolled during active disease. The sample consisted of peripheral blood. CDR3 sequence (DNA): TGTGCCAGCAGTCGCCGGCAGGGGGGCGATGAAAAACTGTTTTTT. Its protein is CASSRRQGGDEKLFF.